This T cell receptor beta chain was retrieved from a study of blood T cell repertoires in COVID-19. Study as a whole: COVID-19 samples from acute and convalescent phases originated in the United States, Italy and Spain. Nucleic acid was either cDNA or gDNA, and it came from T cells, B-cell-depleted T cells, or PBMCs.

The junction had 4 bases not matched to a gene; V was cut back by 2 bases and J by 0 bases. Germline CDR1 is MNHEY and CDR2 is SVGAGI. There are 16 residues in the CDR3. Here immunoSEQ multiplex PCR was the method, and the copy in TCRdb shows in-frame clones only, minus some. The table records around 150,000 clones, about 88% of them present only once. The origin of this receptor is a man aged 55 to 70 with active or convalescent COVID-19. V gene TRBV6-5 combines with J gene TRBJ2-7; TRBD1 aligns across 10 bases. Material: peripheral blood. The CDR3 coding sequence is TGTGCCAGCAGTTACGGGGGACAGGGGAGCTCCTACGAGCAGTACTTC. Protein: CASSYGGQGSSYEQYF.